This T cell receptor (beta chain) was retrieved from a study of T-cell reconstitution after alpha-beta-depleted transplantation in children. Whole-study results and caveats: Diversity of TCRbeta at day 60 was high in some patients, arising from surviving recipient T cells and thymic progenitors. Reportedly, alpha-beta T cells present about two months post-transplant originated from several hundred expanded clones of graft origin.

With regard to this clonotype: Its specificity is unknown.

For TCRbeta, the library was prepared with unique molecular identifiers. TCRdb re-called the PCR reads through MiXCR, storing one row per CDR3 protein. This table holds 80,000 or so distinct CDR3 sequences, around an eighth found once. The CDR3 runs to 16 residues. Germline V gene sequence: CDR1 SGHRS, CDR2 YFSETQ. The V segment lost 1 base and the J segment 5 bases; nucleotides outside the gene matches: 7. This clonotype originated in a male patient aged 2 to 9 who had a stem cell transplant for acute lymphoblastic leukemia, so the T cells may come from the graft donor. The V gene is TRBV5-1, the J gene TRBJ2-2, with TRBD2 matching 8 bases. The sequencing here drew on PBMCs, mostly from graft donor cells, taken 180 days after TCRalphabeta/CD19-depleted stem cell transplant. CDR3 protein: CASSLWAGRETGELFF. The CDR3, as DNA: TGCGCCAGCAGCTTGTGGGCCGGGAGGGAGACCGGGGAGCTGTTTTTT.